The clone carrying this T cell receptor beta chain was recorded at least ten times. Its antigen is unknown. These data belong to a study of T cells after yellow fever vaccination. Whole-study findings and limits: FACS-sorted repertoires might harbor abundant contaminating clonotypes from the bulk population.

TCRdb re-called the 5' RACE reads through MiXCR, storing one row per CDR3 protein. The sample includes fewer than 350,000 distinct CDR3 sequences, less than 4.5% of them seen just once. There are 13 residues in the CDR3. Trimming stripped 4 bases from V and 7 bases from J, with 12 bases between. CDR1 and CDR2 (germline): SGHNT, YYREEE (reference sequence). The specimen was PBMCs, collected on the day of the yellow fever booster vaccination. The chain carries TRBV5-4 and TRBJ2-4; tentatively, D is TRBD1 or TRBD2 (5 bases each). This TCR derives from a man between 18 and 35 years old who received the YFV17D yellow fever vaccine. The CDR3 nucleotides read TGTGCCAGCAGCGCCGACGAGGGGAACATTCAGTACTTC. Protein: CASSADEGNIQYF. Looking up the rest from reference TRBV5-4 and TRBJ2-4 gives the full variable domain: ETGVTQSPTHLIKTRGQQVTLRCSSQSGHNTVSWYQQALGQGPQFIFQYYREEENGRGNFPPRFSGLQFPNYSSELNVNALELDDSALYLCASSADEGNIQYFGAGTRLSVL.